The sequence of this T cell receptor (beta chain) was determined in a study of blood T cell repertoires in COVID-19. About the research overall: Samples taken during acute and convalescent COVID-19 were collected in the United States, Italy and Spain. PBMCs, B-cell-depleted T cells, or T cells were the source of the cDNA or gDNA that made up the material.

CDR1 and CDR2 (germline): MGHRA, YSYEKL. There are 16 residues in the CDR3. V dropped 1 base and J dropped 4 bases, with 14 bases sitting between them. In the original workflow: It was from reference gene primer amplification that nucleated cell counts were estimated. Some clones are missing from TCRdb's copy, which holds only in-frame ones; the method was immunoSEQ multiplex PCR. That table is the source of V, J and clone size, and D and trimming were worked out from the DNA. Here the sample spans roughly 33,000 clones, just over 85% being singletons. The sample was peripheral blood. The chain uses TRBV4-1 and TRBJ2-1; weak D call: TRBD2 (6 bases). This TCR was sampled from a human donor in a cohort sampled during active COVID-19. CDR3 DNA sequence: TGCGCCAGCAGCCAAGTATGGCGGAGGGCTTACAATGAGCAGTTCTTC. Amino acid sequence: CASSQVWRRAYNEQFF.